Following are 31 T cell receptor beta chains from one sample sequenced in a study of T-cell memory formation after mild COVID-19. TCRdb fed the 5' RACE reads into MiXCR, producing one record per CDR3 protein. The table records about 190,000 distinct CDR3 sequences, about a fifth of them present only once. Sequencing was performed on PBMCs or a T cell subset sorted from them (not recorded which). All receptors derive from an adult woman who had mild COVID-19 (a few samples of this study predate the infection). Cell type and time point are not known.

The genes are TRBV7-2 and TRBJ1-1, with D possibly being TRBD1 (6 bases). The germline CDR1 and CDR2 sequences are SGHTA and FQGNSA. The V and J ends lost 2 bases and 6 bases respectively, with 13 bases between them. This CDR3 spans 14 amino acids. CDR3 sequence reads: CASSLHGGGAEAFF. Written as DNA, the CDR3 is TGTGCCAGCAGCTTACATGGGGGGGGCGCTGAAGCTTTCTTT.

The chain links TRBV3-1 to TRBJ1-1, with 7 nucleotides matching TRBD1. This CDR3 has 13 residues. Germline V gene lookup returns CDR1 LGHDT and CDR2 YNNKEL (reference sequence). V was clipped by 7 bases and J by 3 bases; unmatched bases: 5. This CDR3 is CASNQGGYTEAFF. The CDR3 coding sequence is TGTGCCAGCAACCAGGGGGGCTACACTGAAGCTTTCTTT.

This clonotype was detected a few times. For the CDR3, the DNA is TGCAGTGCTAGAGAAGAGGTGAACACTGAAGCTTTCTTT. Residues: CSAREEVNTEAFF. The chain combines TRBV20-1 with TRBJ1-1; D ambiguous. V shed 0 bases and J shed 0 bases, with 5 bases lying between them. This CDR3 has 13 residues. Germline CDR1 is DFQATT and CDR2 is SNEGSKA (reference sequence).

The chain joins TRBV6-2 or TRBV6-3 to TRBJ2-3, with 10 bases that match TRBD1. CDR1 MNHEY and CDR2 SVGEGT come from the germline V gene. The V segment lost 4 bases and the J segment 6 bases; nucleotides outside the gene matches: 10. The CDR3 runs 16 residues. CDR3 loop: CASSFRDRGNSDTQYF. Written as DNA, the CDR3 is TGTGCCAGCAGTTTCCGGGACAGGGGAAATTCGGATACGCAGTATTTT.

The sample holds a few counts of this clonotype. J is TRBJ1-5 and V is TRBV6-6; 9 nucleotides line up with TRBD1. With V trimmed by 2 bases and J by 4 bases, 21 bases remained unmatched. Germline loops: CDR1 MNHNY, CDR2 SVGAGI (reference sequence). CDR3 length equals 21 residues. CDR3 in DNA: TGTGCCAGCAGTTACAACCCGGGACAGGGCGAAAGTGAAGCTGAAAATCAGCCCCAGCATTTT. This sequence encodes CASSYNPGQGESEAENQPQHF.

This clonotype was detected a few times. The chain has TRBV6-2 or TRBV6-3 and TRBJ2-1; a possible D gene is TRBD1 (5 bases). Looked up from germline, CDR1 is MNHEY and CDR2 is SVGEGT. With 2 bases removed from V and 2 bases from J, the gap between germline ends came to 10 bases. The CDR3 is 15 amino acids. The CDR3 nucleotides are TGTGCCAGCAGTTACCGACAGCCGCCCTACAATGAGCAGTTCTTC. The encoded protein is CASSYRQPPYNEQFF.

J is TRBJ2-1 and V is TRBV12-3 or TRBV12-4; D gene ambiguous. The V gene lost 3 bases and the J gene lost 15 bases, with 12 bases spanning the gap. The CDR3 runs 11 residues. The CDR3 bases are TGTGCCAGCAGTTTTGGAGTAGTAGGGTTCTTC. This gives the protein CASSFGVVGFF.

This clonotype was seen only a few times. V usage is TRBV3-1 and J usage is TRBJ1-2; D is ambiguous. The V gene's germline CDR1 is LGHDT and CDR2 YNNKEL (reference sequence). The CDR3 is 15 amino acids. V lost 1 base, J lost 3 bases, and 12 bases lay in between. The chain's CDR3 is CASSQGLETHYGYTF. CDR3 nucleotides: TGTGCCAGCAGCCAAGGACTTGAGACCCACTATGGCTACACCTTC. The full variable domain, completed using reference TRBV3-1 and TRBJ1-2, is DTAVSQTPKYLVTQMGNDKSIKCEQNLGHDTMYWYKQDSKKFLKIMFSYNNKELIINETVPNRFSPKSPDKAHLNLHINSLELGDSAVYFCASSQGLETHYGYTFGSGTRLTVV.

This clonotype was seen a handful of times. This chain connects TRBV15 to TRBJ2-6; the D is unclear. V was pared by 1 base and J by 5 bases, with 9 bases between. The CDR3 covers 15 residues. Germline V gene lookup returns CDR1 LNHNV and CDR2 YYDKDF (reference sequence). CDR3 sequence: CATSRAPERANVLTF. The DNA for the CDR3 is TGTGCCACCAGCAGAGCGCCCGAGCGGGCCAACGTCCTGACTTTC.

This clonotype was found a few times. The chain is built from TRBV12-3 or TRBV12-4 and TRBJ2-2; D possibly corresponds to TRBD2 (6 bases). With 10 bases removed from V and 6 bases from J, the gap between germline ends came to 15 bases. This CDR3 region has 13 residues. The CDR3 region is CANLAGSPGELFF. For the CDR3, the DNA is TGTGCCAATCTCGCCGGGAGCCCCGGGGAGCTGTTTTTT.

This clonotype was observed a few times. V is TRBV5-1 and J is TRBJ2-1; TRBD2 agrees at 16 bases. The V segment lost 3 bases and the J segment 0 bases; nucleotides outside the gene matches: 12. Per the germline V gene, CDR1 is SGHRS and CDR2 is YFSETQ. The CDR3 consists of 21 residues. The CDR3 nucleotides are TGCGCCAGCAGCTACCCGGGACTAGCGGGAGGGCCGGTCGTCTCCTACAATGAGCAGTTCTTC. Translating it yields CASSYPGLAGGPVVSYNEQFF.

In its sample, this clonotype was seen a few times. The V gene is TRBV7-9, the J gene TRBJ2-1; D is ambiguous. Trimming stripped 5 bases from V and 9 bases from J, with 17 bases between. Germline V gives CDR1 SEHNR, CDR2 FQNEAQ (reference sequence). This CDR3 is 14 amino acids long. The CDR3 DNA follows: TGTGCCAGCAGCCCCGCGATTAGTATCCCTGAGCAGTTCTTC. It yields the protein CASSPAISIPEQFF.

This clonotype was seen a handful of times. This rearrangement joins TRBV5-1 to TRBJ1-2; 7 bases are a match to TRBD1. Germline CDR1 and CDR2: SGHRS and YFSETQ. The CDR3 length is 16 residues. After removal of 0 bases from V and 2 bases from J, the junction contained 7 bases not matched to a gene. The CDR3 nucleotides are TGCGCCAGCAGCTTGGACGGCAGGGGGTCGAACTATGGCTACACCTTC. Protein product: CASSLDGRGSNYGYTF. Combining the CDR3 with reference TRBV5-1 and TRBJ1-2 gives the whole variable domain KAGVTQTPRYLIKTRGQQVTLSCSPISGHRSVSWYQQTPGQGLQFLFEYFSETQRNKGNFPGRFSGRQFSNSRSEMNVSTLELGDSALYLCASSLDGRGSNYGYTFGSGTRLTVV.

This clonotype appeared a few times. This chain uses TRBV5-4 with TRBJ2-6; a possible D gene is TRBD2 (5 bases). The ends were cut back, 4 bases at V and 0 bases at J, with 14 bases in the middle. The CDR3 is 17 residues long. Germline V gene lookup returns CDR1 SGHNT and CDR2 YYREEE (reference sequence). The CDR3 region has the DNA TGTGCCAGCAGCATTAGGACTGACGTCTCTGGGGCCAACGTCCTGACTTTC. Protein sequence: CASSIRTDVSGANVLTF.

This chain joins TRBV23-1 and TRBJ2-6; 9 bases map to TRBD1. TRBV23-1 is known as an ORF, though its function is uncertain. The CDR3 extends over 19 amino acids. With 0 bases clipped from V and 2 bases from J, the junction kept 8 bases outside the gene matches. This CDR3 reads CASSQSKMGDRAGANVLTF. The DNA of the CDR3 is TGCGCCAGCAGTCAATCGAAAATGGGGGACAGGGCTGGGGCCAACGTCCTGACTTTC.

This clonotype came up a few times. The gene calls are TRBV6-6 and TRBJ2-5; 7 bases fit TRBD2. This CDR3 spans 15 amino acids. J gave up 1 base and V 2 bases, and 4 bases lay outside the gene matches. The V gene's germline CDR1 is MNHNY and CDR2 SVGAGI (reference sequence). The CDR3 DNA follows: TGTGCCAGCAGTTACGCGGGAGTAGGCCAAGAGACCCAGTACTTC. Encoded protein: CASSYAGVGQETQYF.

For the CDR3, the DNA is TGCGCCAGCAGCAGAGGACAGGGCGACGGCGAAAAACTGTTTTTT. Protein: CASSRGQGDGEKLFF. The chain couples TRBV5-1 to TRBJ1-4, with 8 bases identical to TRBD1. The CDR3 has 15 amino acids. The J segment lost 8 bases and the V segment lost 4 bases, leaving 10 bases of the junction unmatched. Germline V gene lookup returns CDR1 SGHRS and CDR2 YFSETQ. The variable domain in full, with the rest retrieved from reference TRBV5-1 and TRBJ1-4, is KAGVTQTPRYLIKTRGQQVTLSCSPISGHRSVSWYQQTPGQGLQFLFEYFSETQRNKGNFPGRFSGRQFSNSRSEMNVSTLELGDSALYLCASSRGQGDGEKLFFGSGTQLSVL.

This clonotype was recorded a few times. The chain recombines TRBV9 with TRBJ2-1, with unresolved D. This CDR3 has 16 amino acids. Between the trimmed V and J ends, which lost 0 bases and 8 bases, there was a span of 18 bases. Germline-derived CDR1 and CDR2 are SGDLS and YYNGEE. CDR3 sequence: CASSVGGNPGRDEQFF. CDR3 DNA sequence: TGTGCCAGCAGCGTAGGTGGGAATCCCGGAAGGGATGAGCAGTTCTTC.

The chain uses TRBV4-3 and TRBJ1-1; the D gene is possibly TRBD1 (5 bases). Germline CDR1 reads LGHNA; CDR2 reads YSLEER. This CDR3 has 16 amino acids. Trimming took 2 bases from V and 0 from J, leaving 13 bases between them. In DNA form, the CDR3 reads TGCGCCAGCAGCCAAACTACAGGAGACATGAACACTGAAGCTTTCTTT. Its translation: CASSQTTGDMNTEAFF.

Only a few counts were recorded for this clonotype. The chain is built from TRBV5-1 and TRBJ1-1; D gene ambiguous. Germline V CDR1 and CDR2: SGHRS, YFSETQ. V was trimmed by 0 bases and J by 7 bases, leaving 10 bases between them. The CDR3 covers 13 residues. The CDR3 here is CASSLGSEGEAFF. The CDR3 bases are TGCGCCAGCAGCTTGGGATCGGAGGGTGAAGCTTTCTTT. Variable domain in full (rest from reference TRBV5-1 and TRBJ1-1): KAGVTQTPRYLIKTRGQQVTLSCSPISGHRSVSWYQQTPGQGLQFLFEYFSETQRNKGNFPGRFSGRQFSNSRSEMNVSTLELGDSALYLCASSLGSEGEAFFGQGTRLTVV.

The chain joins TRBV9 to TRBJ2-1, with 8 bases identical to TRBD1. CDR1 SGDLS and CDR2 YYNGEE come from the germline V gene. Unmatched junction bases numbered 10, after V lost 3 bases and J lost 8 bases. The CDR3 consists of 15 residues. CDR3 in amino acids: CASSETGAFGHEQFF. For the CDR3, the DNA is TGTGCCAGCAGCGAGACAGGGGCGTTTGGCCATGAGCAGTTCTTC.

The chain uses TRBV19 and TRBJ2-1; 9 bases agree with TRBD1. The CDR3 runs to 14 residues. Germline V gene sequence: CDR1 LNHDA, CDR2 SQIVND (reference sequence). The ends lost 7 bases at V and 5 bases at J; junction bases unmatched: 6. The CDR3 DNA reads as TGTGCCAGTAAAATTGGACAGGGGAACAATGAGCAGTTCTTC. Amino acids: CASKIGQGNNEQFF.

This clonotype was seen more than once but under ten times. The CDR3 DNA sequence: TGTGCCAGCAGCCCCGGGACTTCACGGATCGATGAGCAGTTCTTC. Its translation: CASSPGTSRIDEQFF. The chain is built from TRBV7-3 and TRBJ2-1; possibly TRBD2 for D (6 bases). Trimming removed 5 bases from V and 8 bases from J, with 19 bases in between. The CDR3 consists of 15 residues. Per germline, CDR1 SGHTA and CDR2 FQGTGA.

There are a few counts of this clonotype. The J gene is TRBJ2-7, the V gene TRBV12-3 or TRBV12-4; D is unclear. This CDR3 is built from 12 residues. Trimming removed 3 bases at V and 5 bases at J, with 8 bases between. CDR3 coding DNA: TGTGCCAGCAGTTTGGGGTCAGACGAGCAGTACTTC. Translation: CASSLGSDEQYF.

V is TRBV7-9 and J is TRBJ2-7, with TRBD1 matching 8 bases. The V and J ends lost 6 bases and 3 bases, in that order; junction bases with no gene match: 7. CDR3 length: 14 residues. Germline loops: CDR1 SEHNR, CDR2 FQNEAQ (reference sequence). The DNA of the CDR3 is TGTGCCAGCAGTTCGGACAGGGTAGACTACGAGCAGTACTTC. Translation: CASSSDRVDYEQYF.

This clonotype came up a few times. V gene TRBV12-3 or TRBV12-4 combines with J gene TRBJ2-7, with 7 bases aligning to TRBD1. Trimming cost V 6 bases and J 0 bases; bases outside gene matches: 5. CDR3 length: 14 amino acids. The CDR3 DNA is TGTGCCAGCAGGCCCCGGGACAGCTCCTACGAGCAGTACTTC. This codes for CASRPRDSSYEQYF.

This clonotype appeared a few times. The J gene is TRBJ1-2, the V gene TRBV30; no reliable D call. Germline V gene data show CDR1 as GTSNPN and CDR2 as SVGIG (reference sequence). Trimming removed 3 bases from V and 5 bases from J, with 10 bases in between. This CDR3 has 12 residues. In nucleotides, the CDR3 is TGTGCCTGGAGGAGGACGAGTTATGGCTACACCTTC. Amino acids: CAWRRTSYGYTF.

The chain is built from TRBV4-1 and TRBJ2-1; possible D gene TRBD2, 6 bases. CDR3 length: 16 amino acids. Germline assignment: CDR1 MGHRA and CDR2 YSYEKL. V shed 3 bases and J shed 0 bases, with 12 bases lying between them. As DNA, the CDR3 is TGCGCCAGCAGCCAGGAGGGACCGATCTCCTACAATGAGCAGTTCTTC. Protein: CASSQEGPISYNEQFF.

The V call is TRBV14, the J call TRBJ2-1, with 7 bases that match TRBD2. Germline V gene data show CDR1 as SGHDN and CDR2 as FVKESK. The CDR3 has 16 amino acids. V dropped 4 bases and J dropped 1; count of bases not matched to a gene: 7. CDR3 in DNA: TGTGCCAGCAGCCGGCGAGCGGGATTGTCCTACAATGAGCAGTTCTTC. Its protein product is CASSRRAGLSYNEQFF.

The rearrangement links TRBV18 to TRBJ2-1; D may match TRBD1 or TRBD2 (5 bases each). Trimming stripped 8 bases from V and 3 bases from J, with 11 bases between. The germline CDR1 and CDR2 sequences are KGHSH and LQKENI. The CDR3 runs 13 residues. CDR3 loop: CASRLGDYNEQFF. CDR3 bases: TGTGCCAGCCGTCTGGGGGACTACAATGAGCAGTTCTTC.

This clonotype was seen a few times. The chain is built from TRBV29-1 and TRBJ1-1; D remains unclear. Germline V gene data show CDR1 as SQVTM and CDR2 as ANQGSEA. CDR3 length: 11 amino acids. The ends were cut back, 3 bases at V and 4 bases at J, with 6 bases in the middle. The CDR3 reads CSVEPGTEAFF. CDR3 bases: TGCAGCGTTGAGCCGGGCACTGAAGCTTTCTTT.